This T cell receptor beta chain stems from a study of CD8 T cells in Susac syndrome. V was cut by 2 bases and J by 4 bases, with 11 bases left in between. Germline V lookup: CDR1 MNHEY, CDR2 SMNVEV (reference sequence). The CDR3 consists of 14 residues. It was with random hexamers that 0.5 to 1 ug RNA was reverse transcribed. The immunoSEQ assay covered 54 Vbeta and 13 Jbeta segments for CDR3. TCRdb re-called the immunoSEQ multiplex PCR reads through MiXCR, storing one row per CDR3 protein. Of about 69,000 distinct CDR3 sequences in the sample, around 90% were seen once. Findings of the study overall: The study's TCR sequencing and HLA analysis drew on a certain number of individuals. That number was acknowledged as relatively small.

With respect to this clonotype: The antigen remains unidentified.

This clonotype was sampled from a human donor with multiple sclerosis. The specimen was CD8+ T cells from PBMCs. The chain uses TRBV27 and TRBJ1-1; maybe TRBD1 (5 bases). For the CDR3, the DNA is TGTGCCAGCAGTTTAAGAGCAGGGATCACTGAAGCTTTCTTT. Its protein is CASSLRAGITEAFF.